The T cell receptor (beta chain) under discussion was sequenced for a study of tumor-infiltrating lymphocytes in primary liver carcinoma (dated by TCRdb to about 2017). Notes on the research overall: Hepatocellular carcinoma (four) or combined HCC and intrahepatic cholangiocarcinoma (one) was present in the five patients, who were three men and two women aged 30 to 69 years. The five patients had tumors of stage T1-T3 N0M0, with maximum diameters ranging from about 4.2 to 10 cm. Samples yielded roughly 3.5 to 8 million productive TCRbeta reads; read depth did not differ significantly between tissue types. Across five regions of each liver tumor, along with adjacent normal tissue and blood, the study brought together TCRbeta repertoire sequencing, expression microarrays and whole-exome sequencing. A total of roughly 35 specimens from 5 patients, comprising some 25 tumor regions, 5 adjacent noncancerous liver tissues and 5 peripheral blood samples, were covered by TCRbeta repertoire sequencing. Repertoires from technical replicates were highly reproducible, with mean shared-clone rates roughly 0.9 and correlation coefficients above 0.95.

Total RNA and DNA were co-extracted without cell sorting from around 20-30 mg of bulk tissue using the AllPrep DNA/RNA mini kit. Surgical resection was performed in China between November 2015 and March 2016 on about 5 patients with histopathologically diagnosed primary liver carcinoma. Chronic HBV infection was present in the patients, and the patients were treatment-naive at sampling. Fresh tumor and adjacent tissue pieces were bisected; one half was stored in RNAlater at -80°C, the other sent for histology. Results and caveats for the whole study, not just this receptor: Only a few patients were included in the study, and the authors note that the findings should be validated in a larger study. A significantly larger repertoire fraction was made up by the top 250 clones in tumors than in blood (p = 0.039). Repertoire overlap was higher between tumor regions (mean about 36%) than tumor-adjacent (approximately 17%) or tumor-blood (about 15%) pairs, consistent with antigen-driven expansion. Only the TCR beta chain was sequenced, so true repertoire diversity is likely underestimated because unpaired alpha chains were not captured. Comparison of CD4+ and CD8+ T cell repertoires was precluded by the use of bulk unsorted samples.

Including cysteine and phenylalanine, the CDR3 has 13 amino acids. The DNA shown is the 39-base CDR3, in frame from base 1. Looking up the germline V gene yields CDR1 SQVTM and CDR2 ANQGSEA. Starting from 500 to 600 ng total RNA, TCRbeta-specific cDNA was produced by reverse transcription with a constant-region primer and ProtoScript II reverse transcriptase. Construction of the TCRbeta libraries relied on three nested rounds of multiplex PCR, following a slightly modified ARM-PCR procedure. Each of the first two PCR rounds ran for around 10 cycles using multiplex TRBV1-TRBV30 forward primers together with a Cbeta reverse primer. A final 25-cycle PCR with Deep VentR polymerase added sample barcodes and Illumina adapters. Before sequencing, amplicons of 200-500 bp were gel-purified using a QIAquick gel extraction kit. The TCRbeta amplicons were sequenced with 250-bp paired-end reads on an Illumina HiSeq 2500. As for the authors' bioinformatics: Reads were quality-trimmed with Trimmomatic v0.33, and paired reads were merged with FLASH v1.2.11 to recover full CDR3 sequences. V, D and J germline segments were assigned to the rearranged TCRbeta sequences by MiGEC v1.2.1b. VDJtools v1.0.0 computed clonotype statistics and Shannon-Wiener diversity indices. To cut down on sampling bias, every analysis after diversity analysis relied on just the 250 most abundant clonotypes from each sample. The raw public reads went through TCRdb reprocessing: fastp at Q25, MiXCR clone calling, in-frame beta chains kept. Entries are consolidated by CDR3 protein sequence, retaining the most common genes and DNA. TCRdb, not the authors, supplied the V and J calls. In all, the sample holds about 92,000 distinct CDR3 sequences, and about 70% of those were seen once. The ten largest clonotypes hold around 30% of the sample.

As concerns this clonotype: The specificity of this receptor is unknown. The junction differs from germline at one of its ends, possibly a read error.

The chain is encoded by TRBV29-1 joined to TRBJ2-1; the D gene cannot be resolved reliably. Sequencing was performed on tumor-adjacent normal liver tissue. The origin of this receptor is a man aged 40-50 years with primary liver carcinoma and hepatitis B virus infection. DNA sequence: TGCAGCGGTGGGTCCGCCTCCTACAATGTGCAGTTTTTC. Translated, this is CSGGSASYNVQFF.